The rows below give T cell receptor beta chains drawn from one sample of a study of T-cell reconstitution after alpha-beta-depleted transplantation in children. TCRdb called the PCR reads again in MiXCR, with one record for every CDR3 protein. Among roughly 400,000 distinct CDR3 sequences listed, about a fifth were seen once. Sequencing was performed on PBMCs from the stem cell graft donor, taken from the stem cell graft. These TCRs come from a human donor who donated a stem cell graft to a child with acute myeloid leukemia. CDR3s include the opening cysteine and the closing phenylalanine or tryptophan. A D gene is named only where the DNA matches it firmly. Size is omitted from some rows. Given values are once, few, many or a class for expanded clones.

size	J	V	length	D	CDR3	DNA
few	TRBJ2-7	TRBV27	14	NA	CASGEDLDVSEQYF	TGTGCCAGCGGAGAGGACCTAGACGTAAGCGAGCAGTACTTC
few	TRBJ2-7	TRBV21-1	12	NA	CASSTNTDEQYF	TGTGCCAGCAGCACCAATACGGACGAGCAGTACTTC
NA	TRBJ2-1	TRBV9	17	NA	CASSAGGGAGDYNEEFF	TGTGCCAGCAGCGCTGGGGGGGGGGCAGGGGATTACAATGAGGAGTTCTTC
NA	TRBJ2-7	TRBV7-9	15	NA	CASSLAGGLRDEQYF	TGTGCCAGCAGCTTAGCGGGAGGCTTGCGCGACGAGCAGTACTTC
many	TRBJ1-4	TRBV20-1	14	TRBD1	CSARAGTGEEKLFF	TGCAGTGCTAGAGCGGGGACAGGGGAAGAAAAACTGTTTTTT
NA	TRBJ2-2	TRBV12-3/TRBV12-4	12	NA	CASTPTGLWLFF	TGTGCCAGCACCCCGACAGGACTATGGCTGTTTTTT
few	TRBJ2-3	TRBV10-3	14	TRBD1	CAIRPGQGDHTQYF	TGTGCCATCAGGCCGGGACAGGGGGATCATACGCAGTATTTT
few	TRBJ2-7	TRBV12-3/TRBV12-4	13	TRBD2	CASTAGLPYEQYF	TGTGCCAGCACAGCGGGACTTCCCTACGAGCAGTACTTC
few	TRBJ2-1	TRBV11-1	14	NA	CASSLASQLTEQFF	TGTGCCAGCAGCTTAGCTTCTCAGCTTACTGAGCAGTTCTTC
few	TRBJ2-3	TRBV15	14	NA	CATSGDSRTDTQYF	TGTGCCACCAGTGGAGACAGTCGCACAGATACGCAGTATTTT
few	TRBJ2-3	TRBV20-1	15	TRBD2	CSASRASGSGNTQYF	TGCAGTGCTAGTCGGGCTAGCGGGAGTGGTAATACGCAGTATTTT
NA	TRBJ2-5	TRBV12-3/TRBV12-4	14	NA	CASSPSDPWETQYF	TGTGCCAGCAGTCCTTCCGACCCGTGGGAGACCCAGTACTTC
few	TRBJ1-5	TRBV20-1	16	NA	CSAGEGHRASNQPQHF	TGCAGTGCTGGGGAGGGGCACAGGGCAAGCAATCAGCCCCAGCATTTT
few	TRBJ2-1	TRBV25-1	14	NA	CASSSPRGYNEQFF	TGTGCCAGCAGTTCCCCCAGGGGCTACAATGAGCAGTTCTTC
many	TRBJ2-1	TRBV10-3	14	NA	CATSIGGRYNEQFF	TGTGCCACGAGTATCGGAGGGCGGTACAATGAGCAGTTCTTC
NA	TRBJ2-3	TRBV7-3	15	TRBD2	CASSLGLGFTDTQYF	TGTGCCAGCAGCTTAGGACTAGGGTTCACAGATACGCAGTATTTT
few	TRBJ2-7	TRBV12-3/TRBV12-4	14	TRBD2	CASTATSGAYEQYF	TGTGCCAGCACCGCGACTAGCGGGGCCTACGAGCAGTACTTC
few	TRBJ2-7	TRBV25-1	16	TRBD2	CASSGRDYSTSYEQYF	TGTGCCAGCAGTGGGCGGGACTACTCAACCTCTTACGAGCAGTACTTC
NA	TRBJ2-1	TRBV20-1	13	NA	CSLQSGPDNEQFF	TGCAGTCTTCAGAGTGGTCCCGACAATGAGCAGTTCTTC
NA	TRBJ2-1	TRBV7-9	13	TRBD2	CASRPPGLARKFF	TGTGCCAGCAGGCCCCCGGGACTAGCTCGGAAGTTCTTC
NA	TRBJ2-1	TRBV11-1	22	TRBD2	CASSLGRLPGLAGTSSYNEQFF	TGTGCCAGCAGCTTAGGGCGTCTACCGGGACTAGCGGGGACCAGCTCCTACAATGAGCAGTTCTTC
many	TRBJ1-6	TRBV2	16	NA	CASRGGQSSYNSPLHF	TGTGCCAGCAGGGGTGGACAGAGCTCCTATAATTCACCCCTCCACTTT
many	TRBJ2-1	TRBV20-1	14	NA	CSASEVKMWSEQFF	TGCAGTGCTAGTGAGGTTAAGATGTGGTCCGAGCAGTTCTTC
few	TRBJ1-1	TRBV28	14	NA	CASPPPGVNTEAFF	TGTGCCAGCCCCCCTCCAGGGGTCAACACTGAAGCTTTCTTT
few	TRBJ1-1	TRBV20-1	14	NA	CSARVGGIYTEAFF	TGCAGTGCTAGAGTAGGAGGAATTTACACTGAAGCTTTCTTT
NA	TRBJ2-1	TRBV7-9	14	NA	CASMGELYYNEQFF	TGTGCCAGCATGGGGGAGTTGTACTACAATGAGCAGTTCTTC
many	TRBJ2-5	TRBV20-1	15	TRBD2	CSAREPSGRPETQYF	TGCAGTGCTAGAGAGCCTAGCGGGAGGCCCGAGACCCAGTACTTC
many	TRBJ2-7	TRBV29-1	12	NA	CSVGRQEYEQYF	TGCAGCGTTGGACGCCAGGAGTACGAGCAGTACTTC
many	TRBJ1-4	TRBV10-3	12	NA	CAISDGNEKLFF	TGTGCCATCAGTGACGGGAATGAAAAACTGTTTTTT
few	TRBJ1-3	TRBV29-1	12	NA	CSVDTSGNTIYF	TGCAGCGTTGACACCTCTGGAAACACCATATATTTT
many	TRBJ2-7	TRBV2	10	NA	CASSEYEQYF	TGTGCCAGCAGTGAATACGAGCAGTACTTC
NA	TRBJ2-7	TRBV25-1	12	NA	CASSDEGWEQYF	TGTGCCAGCAGTGACGAGGGGTGGGAGCAGTACTTC
NA	TRBJ2-1	TRBV20-1	15	NA	CSAPKVGEGGDEQFF	TGCAGTGCCCCTAAAGTGGGGGAGGGGGGGGATGAGCAGTTCTTC
NA	TRBJ2-4	TRBV6-2/TRBV6-3	12	TRBD1	CASRDWDRASYF	TGTGCCAGCAGGGACTGGGACAGGGCGTCCTACTTC
NA	TRBJ1-1	TRBV7-3	14	TRBD1	CASSPGRATGLAFF	TGTGCCAGCAGCCCTGGCCGAGCGACAGGGTTGGCTTTCTTT
many	TRBJ2-3	TRBV20-1	12	NA	CTPGETTDTQYF	TGCACCCCGGGCGAGACCACAGATACGCAGTATTTT
NA	TRBJ1-1	TRBV6-1	14	NA	CASRNNHGATEAFF	TGTGCCAGCAGAAACAATCACGGGGCCACTGAAGCTTTCTTT
few	TRBJ2-3	TRBV12-3/TRBV12-4	15	NA	CASSLIGQLGDTQYF	TGTGCCAGCAGTTTAATAGGACAATTGGGAGATACGCAGTATTTT
NA	TRBJ2-2	TRBV7-2	16	TRBD1	CASSLIAQGGTGELFF	TGTGCCAGCAGCTTAATAGCACAGGGGGGCACCGGGGAGCTGTTTTTT
few	TRBJ1-1	TRBV15	16	NA	CATSRDQGPGDTEAFF	TGTGCCACCAGCAGAGATCAAGGCCCTGGGGACACTGAAGCTTTCTTT
many	TRBJ1-1	TRBV5-1	15	TRBD1	CASSFTGTANTEAFF	TGCGCCAGCAGCTTCACCGGGACAGCCAACACTGAAGCTTTCTTT
NA	TRBJ2-1	TRBV20-1	12	TRBD2	CSASGRDHEQFF	TGCAGTGCTAGCGGGAGGGACCATGAGCAGTTCTTC
many	TRBJ2-3	TRBV20-1	15	TRBD2	CSAGLATSSTDTQYF	TGCAGTGCTGGACTAGCGACATCTAGCACAGATACGCAGTATTTT
NA	TRBJ2-7	TRBV12-3/TRBV12-4	15	TRBD2	CASSLILAGSYEQYF	TGTGCCAGCAGTTTAATCCTAGCGGGATCCTACGAGCAGTACTTC
few	TRBJ2-1	TRBV7-3	18	NA	CASSPTRRGPISYNEQFF	TGTGCCAGCAGCCCAACGCGTAGGGGCCCAATATCCTACAATGAGCAGTTCTTC
NA	TRBJ2-1	TRBV7-6	16	TRBD1	CASSPQPGQGFNEQFF	TGTGCCAGCAGCCCCCAACCGGGACAGGGTTTTAATGAGCAGTTCTTC
few	TRBJ2-1	TRBV20-1	12	NA	CSARDNYNEQFF	TGCAGTGCTCGGGACAACTACAATGAGCAGTTCTTC
many	TRBJ2-1	TRBV20-1	13	NA	CSARDERINEQFF	TGCAGTGCTAGAGATGAGAGAATCAATGAGCAGTTCTTC
NA	TRBJ2-3	TRBV27	13	NA	CASSIQGTDTQYF	TGTGCCAGCAGTATTCAAGGCACAGATACGCAGTATTTT
few	TRBJ1-1	TRBV12-3/TRBV12-4	15	NA	CASSLIPPMNTEAFF	TGTGCCAGCAGTTTAATCCCACCGATGAACACTGAAGCTTTCTTT
NA	TRBJ2-6	TRBV29-1	14	NA	CSVGSGAGANVLTF	TGCAGCGTTGGGTCGGGGGCCGGGGCCAACGTCCTGACTTTC
NA	TRBJ2-1	TRBV10-3	14	NA	CAIKPNGVMDEQFF	TGTGCCATCAAACCAAATGGGGTGATGGATGAGCAGTTCTTC
NA	TRBJ2-1	TRBV5-1	14	TRBD2	CATNRGGPYNEQFF	TGCGCCACCAATAGGGGAGGGCCGTACAATGAGCAGTTCTTC
few	TRBJ2-6	TRBV5-4	16	NA	CASATTGFSGANVLTF	TGTGCCAGCGCCACAACAGGGTTCTCTGGGGCCAACGTCCTGACTTTC
few	TRBJ2-1	TRBV7-2	15	NA	CASSLGWGSYNEQFF	TGTGCCAGCAGCTTAGGATGGGGCTCCTACAATGAGCAGTTCTTC